This passage covers 20 T cell receptor beta chains from one sample sequenced in a study of shared clonotypes between healthy human individuals. Libraries were prepared by immunoSEQ multiplex PCR; TCRdb keeps only in-frame clonotypes and omits some of them. The sample includes around 1,900,000 clones, 80% to 95% of them seen just once. Positively selected for CCR7, the CD45RO-negative cells used as naive CD8 cells excluded terminally differentiated effector memory CD45RA+ cells. The sequenced material came from naive CD8+ T cells from PBMCs. All receptors come from a man aged 18 to 29 in good health. Some clones in this sample may be carry-over from other donors' samples.

This chain's CDR3 is CASSWTSGYNEQFF. DNA of the CDR3: TGCGCCAGCAGCTGGACTAGCGGATACAATGAGCAGTTCTTC. The chain combines TRBV10-1 with TRBJ2-1; 10 bases align to TRBD2. After removal of 6 bases from V and 4 bases from J, the junction contained 3 bases not matched to a gene. The germline V gene encodes CDR1 WNHNN and CDR2 SYGVQD (reference sequence). The CDR3 spans 14 residues.

This chain links TRBV19 with TRBJ2-5, with 9 bases aligning to TRBD2. The CDR3 has 15 amino acids. V was pared by 3 bases and J by 5 bases, with 7 bases of the junction left unmatched. Per germline, CDR1 LNHDA and CDR2 SQIVND (reference sequence). This CDR3 reads CASSMGLAVAETQYF. CDR3 sequence (DNA): TGTGCCAGTAGTATGGGACTAGCCGTCGCGGAGACCCAGTACTTC.

This clone appeared once. The V gene is TRBV11-3, the J gene TRBJ2-2; 11 bases are shared with TRBD2. V lost 3 bases, J lost 0 bases, and 3 bases stayed unmatched. Per the germline V gene, CDR1 is SGHNT and CDR2 is YENEEA. The CDR3 sequence is 17 residues long. The CDR3 protein is CASSLGLAVSNTGELFF. The CDR3 coding sequence is TGTGCCAGCAGCTTGGGACTAGCGGTTTCGAACACCGGGGAGCTGTTTTTT.

This clone has only one observation. The V gene is TRBV5-1, the J gene TRBJ1-4, with D tentatively TRBD1 (5 bases). The germline V gene encodes CDR1 SGHRS and CDR2 YFSETQ. The CDR3 is 16 amino acids. Trimming took 4 bases from V and 7 from J, leaving 20 bases between them. The CDR3, as DNA: TGCGCCAGCAGCAATCCCCGGGCGGGGGGGTCTGAAAAACTGTTTTTT. Translating it yields CASSNPRAGGSEKLFF.

The V and J genes are TRBV9 and TRBJ1-1, with D possibly TRBD1 on 5 matching bases. The V gene lost 4 bases and the J gene lost 0 bases, with 25 bases spanning the gap. The CDR3 runs 19 residues. Germline CDR1 is SGDLS and CDR2 is YYNGEE. The DNA of the CDR3 is TGTGCCAGCAGCCCGGGGCTGGCGCGGGGGGGGACGTTGAACACTGAAGCTTTCTTT. Translating gives CASSPGLARGGTLNTEAFF.

The chain employs TRBV4-3 and TRBJ1-1; no firm D call. CDR1 and CDR2 (germline): LGHNA, YSLEER. Trimming cost V 0 bases and J 8 bases, with 13 bases left between them. This CDR3 is 14 amino acids long. CDR3 in amino acids: CASSQDRRVPEAFF. The CDR3 bases are TGCGCCAGCAGCCAAGATCGAAGGGTCCCCGAAGCTTTCTTT.

The chain couples TRBV7-9 to TRBJ1-1, with 9 bases that match TRBD1. The CDR3 runs 16 residues. Germline-derived CDR1 and CDR2 are SEHNR and FQNEAQ (reference sequence). V shed 5 bases and J 1 base; nucleotides not matched to a gene: 8. The CDR3 loop is CASSHPLGQGNTEAFF. The CDR3 DNA reads TGTGCCAGCAGCCACCCCCTGGGACAGGGGAACACTGAAGCTTTCTTT.

The J gene is TRBJ2-4, the V gene TRBV28; D not certain. Germline V gives CDR1 MDHEN, CDR2 SYDVKM. The CDR3 is made up of 13 amino acids. The V and J ends lost 11 bases and 2 bases respectively, with 13 bases between them. The CDR3, as DNA: TGTGCCTCGAGACCCGTTACCAAAAACATTCAGTACTTC. Amino acid sequence: CASRPVTKNIQYF. Full variable domain (rest looked up from reference TRBV28 and TRBJ2-4): DVKVTQSSRYLVKRTGEKVFLECVQDMDHENMFWYRQDPGLGLRLIYFSYDVKMKEKGDIPEGYSVSREKKERFSLILESASTNQTSMYLCASRPVTKNIQYFGAGTRLSVL.

This chain connects TRBV9 to TRBJ2-2, with TRBD2 matching 16 bases. Germline lookup yields CDR1 SGDLS and CDR2 YYNGEE. J gave up 6 bases and V 2 bases, and 7 bases lay outside the gene matches. This CDR3 has 18 residues. The CDR3 sequence: CASSVGTSGRVSAGELFF. The CDR3 coding sequence is TGTGCCAGCAGCGTGGGGACTAGCGGGAGGGTATCGGCCGGGGAGCTGTTTTTT.

This rearrangement joins TRBV7-9 to TRBJ2-7; D not resolved. Trimming removed 5 bases at V and 2 bases at J, with 1 base between. There are 10 residues in the CDR3. Germline V gene sequence: CDR1 SEHNR, CDR2 FQNEAQ (reference sequence). In nucleotides, the CDR3 is TGTGCCAGCAGCCCCTACGAGCAGTACTTC. Translating gives CASSPYEQYF.

The chain links TRBV27 to TRBJ1-5; a possible D gene is TRBD1 (6 bases). Deletions cut 5 bases from V and 7 bases from J, with 12 bases between. Germline lookup yields CDR1 MNHEY and CDR2 SMNVEV (reference sequence). CDR3 length equals 13 residues. In nucleotides, the CDR3 is TGTGCCAGCAGTAGATACAGGGCCCAGCCCCAGCATTTT. Translated, it gives CASSRYRAQPQHF.

This rearrangement joins TRBV30 to TRBJ1-4; D perhaps matches TRBD1 (5 bases). V was clipped by 0 bases and J by 0 bases, with 8 bases between them. Germline CDR1 GTSNPN, CDR2 SVGIG (reference sequence). The CDR3 is 15 amino acids. CDR3 DNA sequence: TGTGCCTGGAGTGTGGGGCAGACAACTAATGAAAAACTGTTTTTT. This translates into CAWSVGQTTNEKLFF.

Comments on this clone: This same CDR3 is encoded by further DNA sequences in the sample. The chain links TRBV27 to TRBJ1-1; D is ambiguous. Germline CDR1 and CDR2: MNHEY and SMNVEV (reference sequence). The CDR3 has 13 amino acids. V shed 0 bases and J shed 4 bases, with 6 bases lying between them. DNA for the CDR3: TGTGCCAGCAGTTTATCCGGGAGCACTGAAGCTTTCTTT. Protein: CASSLSGSTEAFF.

The genes are TRBV9 and TRBJ2-5, with 7 nucleotides matching TRBD2. The CDR3 spans 15 residues. CDR1 and CDR2 from the germline V gene are SGDLS and YYNGEE. V lost 0 bases, J lost 5 bases, and 7 bases stayed unmatched. The CDR3 coding sequence is TGTGCCAGCAGCGTAGGAGGCGGGAGAGGGGAGACCCAGTACTTC. Its protein product is CASSVGGGRGETQYF.

The chain couples TRBV7-8 to TRBJ1-3; no definite D call. Trimming cost V 5 bases and J 2 bases, with 10 bases left between them. In germline, CDR1 is SGHVS, CDR2 FQNEAQ. The length of the CDR3 is 14 residues. The CDR3 loop is CASSPRSAGNTIYF. The CDR3, as DNA: TGTGCCAGCAGCCCCCGGTCGGCTGGAAACACCATATATTTT.

The rearrangement joins TRBV30 to TRBJ1-3, with D unclear. Trimming cost V 5 bases and J 2 bases, with 19 bases left between them. This CDR3 is built from 16 residues. Germline CDR1 reads GTSNPN; CDR2 reads SVGIG (reference sequence). The CDR3 spells CAWDRLGPTPGNTIYF. The CDR3 nucleotides are TGTGCCTGGGATAGATTAGGGCCGACGCCTGGAAACACCATATATTTT.

The J gene is TRBJ2-1, the V gene TRBV19; D may match TRBD1 or TRBD2 (6 bases each). This CDR3 comprises 16 residues. With 8 bases removed from V and 6 bases from J, the gap between germline ends came to 23 bases. Germline lookup yields CDR1 LNHDA and CDR2 SQIVND (reference sequence). The CDR3 here is CASHQGRWQGGNEQFF. CDR3 DNA: TGTGCCAGTCACCAGGGGAGGTGGCAGGGAGGCAATGAGCAGTTCTTC.

The rearrangement uses TRBV7-9 and TRBJ2-5, with D unresolved. Germline values: CDR1 SEHNR, CDR2 FQNEAQ (reference sequence). The CDR3 is 15 residues long. V lost 5 bases, J lost 2 bases, and 15 bases lay in between. CDR3 in DNA: TGTGCCAGCAGCACCTTCCGGTGGGGTCAAGAGACCCAGTACTTC. This codes for CASSTFRWGQETQYF.

The genes are TRBV27 and TRBJ2-1, with TRBD2 as a possible D gene (6 bases). Germline assignment: CDR1 MNHEY and CDR2 SMNVEV (reference sequence). V shed 3 bases and J shed 6 bases, with 9 bases lying between them. This CDR3 spans 13 amino acids. CDR3 bases: TGTGCCAGCAGTTTTGGGACTTTCAATGAGCAGTTCTTC. This gives the protein CASSFGTFNEQFF.

The chain employs TRBV29-1 and TRBJ2-1; D remains ambiguous. Germline values: CDR1 SQVTM, CDR2 ANQGSEA. This CDR3 has 15 amino acids. V gave up 1 base and J gave up 2 bases, with 12 bases separating them. This CDR3 reads CSVEGVGQTYNEQFF. The CDR3 coding sequence is TGCAGCGTTGAAGGGGTTGGCCAGACCTACAATGAGCAGTTCTTC.